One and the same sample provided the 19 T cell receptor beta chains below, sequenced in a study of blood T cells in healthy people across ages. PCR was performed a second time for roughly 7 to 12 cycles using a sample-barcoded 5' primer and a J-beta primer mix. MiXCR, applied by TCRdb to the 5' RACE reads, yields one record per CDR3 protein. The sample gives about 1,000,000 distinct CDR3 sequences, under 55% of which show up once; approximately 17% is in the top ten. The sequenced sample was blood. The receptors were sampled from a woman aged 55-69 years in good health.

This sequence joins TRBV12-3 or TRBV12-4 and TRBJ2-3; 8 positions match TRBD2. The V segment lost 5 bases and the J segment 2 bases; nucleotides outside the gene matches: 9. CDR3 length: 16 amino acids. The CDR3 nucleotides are TGTGCCAGCAGTACCAGAGCGGGGGAGTACACAGATACGCAGTATTTT. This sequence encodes CASSTRAGEYTDTQYF.

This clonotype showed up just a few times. CDR3 DNA: TGTGCCAGCAGCCAAGATTCGACTAGCGGGAGGGAGTACTTC. Its translation: CASSQDSTSGREYF. V gene TRBV3-1 combines with J gene TRBJ2-7; 14 bases are a match to TRBD2. The CDR3 spans 14 residues. Germline CDR1 is LGHDT and CDR2 is YNNKEL (reference sequence). V lost 0 bases and J lost 11; bases outside the gene matches: 3.

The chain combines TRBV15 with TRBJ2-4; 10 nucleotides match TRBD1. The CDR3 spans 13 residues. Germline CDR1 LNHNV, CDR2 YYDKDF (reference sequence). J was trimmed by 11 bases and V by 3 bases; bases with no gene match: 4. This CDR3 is CATSRGQGFVQYF. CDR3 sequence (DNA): TGTGCCACCAGCAGGGGACAGGGGTTCGTTCAGTACTTC.

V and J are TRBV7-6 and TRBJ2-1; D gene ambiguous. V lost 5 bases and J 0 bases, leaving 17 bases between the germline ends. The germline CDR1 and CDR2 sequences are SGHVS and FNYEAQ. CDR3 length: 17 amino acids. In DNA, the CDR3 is TGTGCCAGCAGCCAACCGCCCGGCACCGGCTCCTACAATGAGCAGTTCTTC. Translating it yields CASSQPPGTGSYNEQFF. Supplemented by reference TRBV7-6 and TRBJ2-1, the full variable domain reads GAGVSQSPRYKVTKRGQDVALRCDPISGHVSLYWYRQALGQGPEFLTYFNYEAQQDKSGLPNDRFSAERPEGSISTLTIQRTEQRDSAMYRCASSQPPGTGSYNEQFFGPGTRLTVL.

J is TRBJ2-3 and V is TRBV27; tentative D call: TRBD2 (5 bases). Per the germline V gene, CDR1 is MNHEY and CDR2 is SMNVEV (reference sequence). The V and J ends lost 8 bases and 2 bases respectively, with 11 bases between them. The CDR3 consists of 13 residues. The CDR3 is CASLQRSTDTQYF. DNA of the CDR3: TGTGCCAGCCTTCAGCGGTCCACAGATACGCAGTATTTT.

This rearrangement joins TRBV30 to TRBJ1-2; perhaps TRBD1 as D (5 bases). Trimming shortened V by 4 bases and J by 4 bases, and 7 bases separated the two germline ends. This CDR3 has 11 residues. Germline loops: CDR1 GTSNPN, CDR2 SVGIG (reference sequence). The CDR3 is CAWTGSYGYTF. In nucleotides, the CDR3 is TGTGCCTGGACAGGGAGCTATGGCTACACCTTC.

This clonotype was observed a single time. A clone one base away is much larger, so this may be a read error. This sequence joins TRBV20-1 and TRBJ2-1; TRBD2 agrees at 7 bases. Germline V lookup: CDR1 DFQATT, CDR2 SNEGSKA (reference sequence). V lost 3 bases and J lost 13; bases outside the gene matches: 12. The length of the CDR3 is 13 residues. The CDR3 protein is CSASGGTQETQFF. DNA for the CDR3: TGCAGTGCTAGCGGGGGGACCCAAGAGACCCAGTTCTTC.

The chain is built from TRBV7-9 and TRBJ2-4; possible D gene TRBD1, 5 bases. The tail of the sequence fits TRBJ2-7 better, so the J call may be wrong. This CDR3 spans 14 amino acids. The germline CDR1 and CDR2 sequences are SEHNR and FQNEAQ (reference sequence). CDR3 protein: CASSQGPNGDEQYF. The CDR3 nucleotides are TGTGCCAGCAGCCAGGGCCCTAATGGCGACGAGCAGTACTTC.

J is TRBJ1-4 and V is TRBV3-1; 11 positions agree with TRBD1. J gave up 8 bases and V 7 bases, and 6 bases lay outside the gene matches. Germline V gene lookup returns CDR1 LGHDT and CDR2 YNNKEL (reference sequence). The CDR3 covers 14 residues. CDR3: CASKRGTGGEKLFF. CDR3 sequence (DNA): TGTGCCAGCAAGAGAGGGACAGGGGGGGAAAAACTGTTTTTT.

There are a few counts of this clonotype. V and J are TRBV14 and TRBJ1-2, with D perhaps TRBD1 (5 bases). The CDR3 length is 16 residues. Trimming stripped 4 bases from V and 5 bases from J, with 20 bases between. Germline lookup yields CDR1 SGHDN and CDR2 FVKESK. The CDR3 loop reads CASSPRGRGASYGYTF. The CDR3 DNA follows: TGTGCCAGCAGCCCGCGGGGTAGGGGCGCTTCGTATGGCTACACCTTC.

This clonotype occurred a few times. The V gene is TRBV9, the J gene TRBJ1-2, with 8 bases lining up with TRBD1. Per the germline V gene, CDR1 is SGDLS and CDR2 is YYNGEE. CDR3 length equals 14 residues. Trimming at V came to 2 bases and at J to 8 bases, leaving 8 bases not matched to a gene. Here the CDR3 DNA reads TGTGCCAGCAGCGTGGGACAGGTGGGTTCCGGCTACACCTTC. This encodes CASSVGQVGSGYTF.

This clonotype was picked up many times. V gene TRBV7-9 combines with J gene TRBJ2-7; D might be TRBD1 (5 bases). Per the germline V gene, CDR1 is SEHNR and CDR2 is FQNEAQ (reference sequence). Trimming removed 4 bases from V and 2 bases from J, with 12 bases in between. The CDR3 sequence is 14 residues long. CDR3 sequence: CASSSQTAPYEQYF. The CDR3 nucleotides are TGTGCCAGCAGCTCGCAGACAGCCCCCTACGAGCAGTACTTC.

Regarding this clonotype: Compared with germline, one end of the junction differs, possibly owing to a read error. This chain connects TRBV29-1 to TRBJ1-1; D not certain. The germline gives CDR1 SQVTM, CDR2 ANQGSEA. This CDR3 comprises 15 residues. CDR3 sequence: CSVGLIGQMNAEAFF. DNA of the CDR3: TGCAGCGTTGGACTCATAGGCCAGATGAACGCTGAAGCTTTCTTT. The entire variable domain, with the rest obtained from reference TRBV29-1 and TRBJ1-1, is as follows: SAVISQKPSRDICQRGTSLTIQCQVDSQVTMMFWYRQQPGQSLTLIATANQGSEATYESGFVIDKFPISRPNLTFSTLTVSNMSPEDSSIYLCSVGLIGQMNAEAFFGQGTRLTVV.

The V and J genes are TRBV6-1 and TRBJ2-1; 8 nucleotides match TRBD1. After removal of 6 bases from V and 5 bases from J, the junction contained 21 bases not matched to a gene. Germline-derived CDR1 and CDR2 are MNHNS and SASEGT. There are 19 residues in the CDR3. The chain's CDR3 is CASRESDRGWETPNNEQFF. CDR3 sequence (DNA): TGTGCCAGCAGGGAAAGCGACAGGGGCTGGGAGACACCAAACAATGAGCAGTTCTTC.

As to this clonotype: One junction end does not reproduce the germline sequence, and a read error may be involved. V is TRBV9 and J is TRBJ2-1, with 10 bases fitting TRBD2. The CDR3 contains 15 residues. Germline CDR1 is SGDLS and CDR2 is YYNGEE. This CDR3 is CAGSVELAGSNEQFF. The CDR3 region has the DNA TGTGCCGGCAGCGTAGAACTAGCGGGAAGTAATGAGCAGTTCTTC.

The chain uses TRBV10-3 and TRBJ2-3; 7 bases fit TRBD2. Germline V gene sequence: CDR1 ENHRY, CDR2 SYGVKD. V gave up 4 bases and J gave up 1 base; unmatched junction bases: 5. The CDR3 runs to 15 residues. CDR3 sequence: CAISAGLVGTDTQYF. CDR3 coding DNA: TGTGCCATCAGTGCTGGACTAGTCGGCACAGATACGCAGTATTTT.

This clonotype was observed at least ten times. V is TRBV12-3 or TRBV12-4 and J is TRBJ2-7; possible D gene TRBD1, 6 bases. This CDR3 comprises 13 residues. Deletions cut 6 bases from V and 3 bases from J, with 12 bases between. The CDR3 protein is CASSFPGVYEQYF. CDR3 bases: TGTGCCAGCAGCTTCCCAGGGGTCTACGAGCAGTACTTC.

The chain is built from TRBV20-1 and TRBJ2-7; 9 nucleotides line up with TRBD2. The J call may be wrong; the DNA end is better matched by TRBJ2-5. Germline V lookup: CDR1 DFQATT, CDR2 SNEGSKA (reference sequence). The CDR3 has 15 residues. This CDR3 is CSALRVAGVSETQYF. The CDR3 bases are TGCAGTGCTCTTAGGGTAGCGGGAGTTTCGGAGACCCAGTACTTC.

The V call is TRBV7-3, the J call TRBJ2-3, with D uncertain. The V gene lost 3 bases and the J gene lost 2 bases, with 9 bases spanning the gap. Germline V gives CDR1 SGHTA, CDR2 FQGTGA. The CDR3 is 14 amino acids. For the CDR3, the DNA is TGTGCCAGCAGCTTCGGTCTTCCCACAGATACGCAGTATTTT. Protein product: CASSFGLPTDTQYF.